These 11 T cell receptor beta chains came from one sample sequenced in a study of human T cells and chemical hapten exposure. One entry per CDR3 protein, called by TCRdb with MiXCR from the RACE reads. The sample records 95,000 to 150,000 distinct CDR3 sequences, roughly 14% being singletons. Time point given: pre-sensitization, week 0. As to treatment: therapeutic diphenylcyclopropenone sensitization with weekly scalp DPC. The sample was whole blood, taken in connection with sensitization to the hapten diphenylcyclopropenone (DPC). These receptors all come from a woman aged 18-30 years with alopecia areata. Some clones in this sample may be carry-over from other donors' samples.

The chain links TRBV7-9 to TRBJ1-3; tentatively, D is TRBD1 (5 bases). The CDR3 consists of 14 residues. CDR1 SEHNR and CDR2 FQNEAQ come from the germline V gene (reference sequence). With 5 bases removed from V and 0 bases from J, the gap between germline ends came to 8 bases. CDR3 sequence: CASSDRDSGNTIYF. The DNA for the CDR3 is TGTGCCAGCAGCGACAGAGACTCTGGAAACACCATATATTTT.

Only a few counts were recorded for this clonotype. The rearrangement joins TRBV12-3 or TRBV12-4 to TRBJ1-2, with TRBD1 matching 7 bases. Trimming at V came to 5 bases and at J to 4 bases, leaving 4 bases not matched to a gene. The CDR3 spans 13 residues. CDR3 region: CASSPRQGYGYTF. For the CDR3, the DNA is TGTGCCAGCAGTCCTCGACAGGGCTATGGCTACACCTTC.

The chain links TRBV28 to TRBJ1-4; weak D call: TRBD1 (5 bases). Trimming left V 1 base short and J 0 bases short, with 18 bases between. There are 19 residues in the CDR3. Germline loops: CDR1 MDHEN, CDR2 SYDVKM. CDR3 nucleotides: TGTGCCAGCAGTTTATTGCTAGGTCAGGGTCCGGCAACTAATGAAAAACTGTTTTTT. This gives the protein CASSLLLGQGPATNEKLFF.

This chain connects TRBV19 to TRBJ1-1, with D possibly TRBD1 on 5 matching bases. Germline loops: CDR1 LNHDA, CDR2 SQIVND (reference sequence). With 5 bases removed from V and 8 bases from J, the gap between germline ends came to 12 bases. The CDR3 is 12 amino acids. CDR3 region: CASSYPGREAFF. The CDR3 DNA is TGTGCCAGTAGTTATCCGGGACGGGAAGCTTTCTTT.

Many counts were recorded for this clonotype. The rearrangement links TRBV6-4 to TRBJ2-7, with 10 bases fitting TRBD2. The length of the CDR3 is 13 residues. CDR1 is MRHNA, CDR2 SNTAGT, per germline. V was clipped by 5 bases and J by 6 bases; unmatched bases: 4. CDR3 coding DNA: TGTGCCAGCAGTCCCGGGACTAGCGTCGAGCAGTACTTC. Translating it yields CASSPGTSVEQYF.

The rearrangement uses TRBV7-2 and TRBJ2-2; perhaps TRBD2 as D (6 bases). The CDR3 runs 15 residues. V lost 1 base and J lost 0, with 6 bases in between. Germline V gene lookup returns CDR1 SGHTA and CDR2 FQGNSA. The chain's CDR3 is CASSLGLANTGELFF. The CDR3 bases are TGTGCCAGCAGCTTAGGACTAGCGAACACCGGGGAGCTGTTTTTT.

The chain is built from TRBV6-2 or TRBV6-3 and TRBJ1-2, with D uncertain. This CDR3 is 13 amino acids long. Trimming shortened V by 6 bases and J by 2 bases, and 10 bases separated the two germline ends. Germline-derived CDR1 and CDR2 are MNHEY and SVGEGT. CDR3 nucleotide sequence: TGTGCCAGCAGGGACGAAATCAACTATGGCTACACCTTC. It encodes CASRDEINYGYTF.

Only a few counts were recorded for this clonotype. V gene TRBV30 combines with J gene TRBJ2-7; 7 bases map to TRBD2. The CDR3 consists of 14 residues. In germline, CDR1 is GTSNPN, CDR2 SVGIG (reference sequence). Trimming removed 1 base from V and 2 bases from J; junction bases left unmatched: 5. For the CDR3, the DNA is TGTGCCTGGAGTGGTTCGGGAGGAGCCTACGAGCAGTACTTC. It codes for CAWSGSGGAYEQYF.

The chain combines TRBV20-1 with TRBJ1-1, with a possible D match to TRBD1 (5 bases). Germline lookup yields CDR1 DFQATT and CDR2 SNEGSKA (reference sequence). V lost 0 bases and J lost 4, with 15 bases in between. This CDR3 region has 15 residues. CDR3 protein: CSARDPAGPGTEAFF. The CDR3 DNA is TGCAGTGCTAGAGATCCAGCGGGGCCGGGCACTGAAGCTTTCTTT.

This clonotype was observed a handful of times. This chain connects TRBV7-9 to TRBJ1-1, with TRBD1 matching 7 bases. The length of the CDR3 is 15 residues. Losses at the gene ends were 5 bases for V and 1 base for J; bases not matched to a gene: 7. Germline loops: CDR1 SEHNR, CDR2 FQNEAQ (reference sequence). The CDR3 bases are TGTGCCAGCAGCCCCAGGGGGAGGGAGAACACTGAAGCTTTCTTT. It translates to CASSPRGRENTEAFF.

Only a few counts were recorded for this clonotype. The chain links TRBV29-1 to TRBJ1-1, with a possible D match to TRBD1 (5 bases). Trimming took 5 bases from V and 11 from J, leaving 15 bases between them. This CDR3 spans 11 amino acids. CDR1 SQVTM and CDR2 ANQGSEA come from the germline V gene. As DNA, the CDR3 is TGCAGCGTTTTAGAACGGGGGAGGGCTTTCTTT. It codes for CSVLERGRAFF.